Shown below are 23 T cell receptor beta chains from a single sample sequenced in a study of blood T cell repertoires in COVID-19. Measured with immunoSEQ multiplex PCR; TCRdb has only the in-frame clones, and not every one. Of 360,000 or so clones detected, around nine tenths appear once; the ten largest clones hold 0.95% to 1.1%. Sequencing was done on a sample of PBMCs or T cells enriched from blood (not recorded which). These TCRs come from a woman aged 25 to 39 who had been exposed to COVID-19.

This clone was counted between two and nine times. The chain recombines TRBV30 with TRBJ2-7; D may be TRBD2 (6 bases). This CDR3 contains 13 residues. Germline V gives CDR1 GTSNPN, CDR2 SVGIG (reference sequence). V lost 4 bases to trimming and J lost 6 bases, with 16 bases between them. The CDR3 DNA follows: TGTGCCTGGACCGGGTTCGGGAGCGGCGAGCAGTACTTC. It codes for CAWTGFGSGEQYF.

This clone was recorded a few times. CDR3 residues: CASSLRDSNNSPLHF. Written as DNA, the CDR3 is TGTGCCAGCAGCCTCCGGGACAGTAATAATTCACCCCTCCACTTT. The gene calls are TRBV3-1 (or the pseudogene TRBV3-2) and TRBJ1-6, with 7 bases identical to TRBD1. The CDR3 runs 15 residues. From germline, CDR1 is LGHDT and CDR2 YNNKEL (reference sequence). Germline trimming cut 4 bases from V and 5 bases from J; bases unmatched to any gene: 5.

The rearrangement links TRBV7-9 to TRBJ1-1, with D perhaps matching TRBD1 (5 bases). Germline V CDR1 and CDR2: SEHNR, FQNEAQ (reference sequence). The CDR3 is 16 residues long. The germline V and J ends were trimmed by 1 base and 1 base, with 13 bases remaining between them. This chain's CDR3 is CASSLVGGLRNTEAFF. In nucleotides, the CDR3 is TGTGCCAGCAGCTTAGTGGGGGGACTGAGGAACACTGAAGCTTTCTTT.

This clone showed up just a few times. The chain carries TRBV2 and TRBJ2-7; 11 nucleotides match TRBD1. This CDR3 region has 16 residues. V shed 8 bases, J shed 5 bases, and the junction held 14 bases outside the gene matches. CDR1 is SNHLY and CDR2 is FYNNEI in the germline V gene. CDR3 in DNA: TGTGCCAGCCGTGCCCCCGCGGACAGGGGGCCCCACGAGCAGTACTTC. Protein: CASRAPADRGPHEQYF.

The chain recombines TRBV12-3 or TRBV12-4 with TRBJ1-1; D unresolved. The CDR3 contains 11 residues. V was trimmed by 7 bases and J by 8 bases, leaving 11 bases between them. As DNA, the CDR3 is TGTGCCAGCACCTCAGGAGGGGAAGCTTTCTTT. This codes for CASTSGGEAFF.

V gene TRBV18 combines with J gene TRBJ1-6, with TRBD1 matching 10 bases. V lost 6 bases, J lost 8 bases, and 10 bases stayed unmatched. The germline CDR1 and CDR2 sequences are KGHSH and LQKENI. This CDR3 contains 16 residues. CDR3 bases: TGTGCCAGCTCCCCCATAATGGGACAGGGGTATTCACCCCTCCACTTT. It translates to CASSPIMGQGYSPLHF.

A single count supports this clone. The chain combines TRBV9 with TRBJ2-4; TRBD1 aligns across 9 bases. Per germline, CDR1 SGDLS and CDR2 YYNGEE. V shed 4 bases and J 5 bases; nucleotides not matched to a gene: 7. CDR3 size: 15 residues. CDR3 amino acids: CASSLEGQGQNIQYF. The CDR3 nucleotides are TGTGCCAGCAGCCTTGAGGGACAGGGTCAAAACATTCAGTACTTC.

This chain joins TRBV18 and TRBJ1-5; TRBD1 is a possible D gene (5 bases). V was shortened by 6 bases and J by 1 base, with 7 bases between the two germline ends. The CDR3 runs 13 residues. Germline V CDR1 and CDR2: KGHSH, LQKENI. CDR3 DNA: TGTGCCAGCTCCCAGGGAAGCAATCAGCCCCAGCATTTT. The encoded protein is CASSQGSNQPQHF.

Notes on this clone: Other DNA sequences in this sample translate to the same CDR3. The gene calls are TRBV9 and TRBJ2-7; D is ambiguous. The CDR3 spans 14 residues. Germline-derived CDR1 and CDR2 are SGDLS and YYNGEE. V dropped 0 bases and J dropped 2 bases, with 9 bases sitting between them. CDR3 sequence: CASSVAGTAYEQYF. The CDR3, as DNA: TGTGCCAGCAGCGTAGCGGGTACCGCCTACGAGCAGTACTTC. The variable domain in full, completed from reference TRBV9 and TRBJ2-7, reads DSGVTQTPKHLITATGQRVTLRCSPRSGDLSVYWYQQSLDQGLQFLIQYYNGEERAKGNILERFSAQQFPDLHSELNLSSLELGDSALYFCASSVAGTAYEQYFGPGTRLTVT.

The chain joins TRBV19 to TRBJ2-2; TRBD2 aligns across 11 bases. The CDR3 has 16 amino acids. From germline, CDR1 is LNHDA and CDR2 SQIVND (reference sequence). With 3 bases clipped from V and 4 bases from J, the junction kept 4 bases outside the gene matches. This chain's CDR3 is CASSIPGLAATGELFF. The CDR3 region has the DNA TGTGCCAGTAGTATCCCGGGACTAGCGGCCACCGGGGAGCTGTTTTTT.

The chain couples TRBV11-3 to TRBJ1-5; D not resolved. CDR1 SGHNT and CDR2 YENEEA come from the germline V gene. The length of the CDR3 is 13 residues. The V end lost 0 bases, the J end lost 9 bases, and 9 bases lay between the germline ends. Here the CDR3 reads CASSLEPNRPQHF. Here the CDR3 DNA reads TGTGCCAGCAGCTTAGAACCGAACAGGCCCCAGCATTTT. Drawing the rest from reference TRBV11-3 and TRBJ1-5, the complete variable domain is EAGVVQSPRYKIIEKKQPVAFWCNPISGHNTLYWYLQNLGQGPELLIRYENEEAVDDSQLPKDRFSAERLKGVDSTLKIQPAELGDSAVYLCASSLEPNRPQHFGDGTRLSIL.

The chain recombines TRBV29-1 with TRBJ2-1; 8 bases are shared with TRBD2. The CDR3 sequence is 15 residues long. V was pared by 4 bases and J by 2 bases, with 7 bases of the junction left unmatched. Per germline, CDR1 SQVTM and CDR2 ANQGSEA. For the CDR3, the DNA is TGCAGCGTTGTAACTAGCGGAAGGACCTACAATGAGCAGTTCTTC. Protein product: CSVVTSGRTYNEQFF.

The rearrangement links TRBV11-3 to TRBJ2-3, with a tentative D call TRBD2 (5 bases). The V gene lost 5 bases and the J gene lost 6 bases, with 15 bases spanning the gap. The CDR3 extends over 14 amino acids. CDR1 is SGHNT, CDR2 YENEEA, per germline. CDR3 nucleotide sequence: TGTGCCAGCAGCACCCCAAGGAGGTTCGATACGCAGTATTTT. Its protein product is CASSTPRRFDTQYF.

This clone was recorded a few times. V is TRBV30 and J is TRBJ1-3; weak D call: TRBD1 (6 bases). CDR3 length: 16 amino acids. Germline loops: CDR1 GTSNPN, CDR2 SVGIG (reference sequence). Trimming shortened V by 1 base and J by 3 bases, and 16 bases separated the two germline ends. DNA of the CDR3: TGTGCCTGGAGTGACTTAAACAGGGAAGGTGGAAACACCATATATTTT. It encodes CAWSDLNREGGNTIYF.

The CDR3 protein is CAIRPRWGLIQQTQGYQPQHF. CDR3 bases: TGTGCCATCAGACCTCGGTGGGGGCTCATCCAGCAAACGCAGGGGTACCAGCCCCAGCATTTT. The chain employs TRBV10-3 and TRBJ1-5, with a weak D call TRBD1 (6 bases). Germline V CDR1 and CDR2: ENHRY, SYGVKD. V lost 6 bases, J lost 7 bases, and 37 bases lay in between. The CDR3 totals 21 residues.

This clone was counted only a few times. The V call is TRBV5-1, the J call TRBJ1-2; 8 bases are shared with TRBD1. The germline CDR1 and CDR2 sequences are SGHRS and YFSETQ. The trim removed 0 bases at V and 5 bases at J, leaving 6 bases unmatched. The CDR3 has 15 residues. CDR3 sequence: CASSLVEGQEYGYTF. In nucleotides, the CDR3 is TGCGCCAGCAGCTTGGTCGAGGGACAGGAATATGGCTACACCTTC.

Only one count was recorded for this clone. The gene calls are TRBV24-1 and TRBJ2-7; D is perhaps TRBD1 (5 bases). Germline CDR1 KGHDR, CDR2 SFDVKD. This CDR3 comprises 14 residues. Trimming shortened V by 5 bases and J by 0 bases, and 10 bases separated the two germline ends. This CDR3 reads CATSGSGNSYEQYF. The CDR3 DNA reads TGTGCCACCAGTGGCTCAGGGAACTCCTACGAGCAGTACTTC.

Only a few counts were recorded for this clone. The chain uses TRBV21-1 and TRBJ1-6; the table gives TRBD1 as D, unverified against the DNA. TRBV21-1 counts as a pseudogene. The length of the CDR3 is 19 residues. The CDR3 reads CASSKEWGRTVRGNSPLHF. CDR3 sequence (DNA): TGTGCCAGCAGCAAAGAGTGGGGCCGGACAGTTAGGGGGAATTCACCCCTCCACTTT.

The rearrangement joins TRBV6-5 to TRBJ2-5, with TRBD2 identical over 7 bases. V trimming: 6 bases; J trimming: 1 base; junction bases outside the gene matches: 2. Germline lookup yields CDR1 MNHEY and CDR2 SVGAGI. The CDR3 extends over 13 amino acids. In DNA form, the CDR3 reads TGTGCCAGCAGAGGACTAGTCCAAGAGACCCAGTACTTC. This translates into CASRGLVQETQYF.

The chain recombines TRBV28 with TRBJ1-4; D gene ambiguous. V dropped 3 bases and J dropped 8 bases, with 10 bases sitting between them. CDR1 and CDR2 (germline): MDHEN, SYDVKM. This CDR3 has 13 amino acids. The CDR3 loop is CASSLRRREKLFF. CDR3 DNA: TGTGCCAGCAGTTTGCGGCGAAGGGAAAAACTGTTTTTT.

The chain has TRBV7-2 and TRBJ1-3; 7 positions match TRBD1. J was trimmed by 2 bases and V by 1 base; bases with no gene match: 2. From germline, CDR1 is SGHTA and CDR2 FQGNSA. This CDR3 is built from 15 residues. The CDR3, as DNA: TGTGCCAGCAGCTTAGAAGGGGGCGCTGGAAACACCATATATTTT. This codes for CASSLEGGAGNTIYF.

V is TRBV15 and J is TRBJ2-2; D might be TRBD1 (6 bases). Germline V lookup: CDR1 LNHNV, CDR2 YYDKDF (reference sequence). This CDR3 is built from 15 residues. V dropped 5 bases and J dropped 0 bases, with 10 bases sitting between them. The CDR3 DNA follows: TGTGCCACCAGCTCCGGGACACCGAACACCGGGGAGCTGTTTTTT. It yields the protein CATSSGTPNTGELFF.

The chain links TRBV3-1 (or the pseudogene TRBV3-2) to TRBJ1-5; D is uncertain. Germline CDR1 reads LGHDT; CDR2 reads YNNKEL (reference sequence). The CDR3 length is 15 residues. V shed 0 bases and J shed 4 bases, with 10 bases lying between them. The CDR3 protein is CASSQDFQANQPQHF. The DNA of the CDR3 is TGTGCCAGCAGCCAAGATTTTCAGGCAAATCAGCCCCAGCATTTT.